This TCR beta chain derives from a study of identical twins. TCRdb ran MiXCR on the 5' RACE reads and lists one entry per CDR3 protein. The sample lists about 470,000 distinct CDR3 sequences; 20% to 25% were seen once. CDR1 and CDR2 from the germline V gene are DFQATT and SNEGSKA (reference sequence). CDR3 length equals 14 residues. V lost 3 bases to trimming and J lost 0 bases; unmatched junction nucleotides: 3. In addition, the sample was reused for a study of T cells expressing NK-cell markers.

The V and J genes are TRBV20-1 and TRBJ2-3, with 7 nucleotides matching TRBD2. The sequenced sample was CD4+ T cells sorted from blood. This clonotype was sampled from a woman between 18 and 29 years old in good health. The CDR3 DNA reads as TGCAGTGCTAGGCGCGGGGGAAGCACAGATACGCAGTATTTT. Protein product: CSARRGGSTDTQYF.